Below, 21 T cell receptor beta chains from the same sample are listed, as sequenced in a study of OX40 agonist ivuxolimab in advanced cancers. Method: immunoSEQ multiplex PCR; TCRdb's copy keeps in-frame clones and lacks some. The sample carries 80,000 to 95,000 clones, 80% to 90% recorded once. Sequencing used CD4+ or CD8+ T cells sorted from blood, obtained in a trial of the OX40 agonist ivuxolimab. The receptors here all came from an adult with an advanced solid tumor such as melanoma, head and neck, liver or kidney cancer.

A word on this clone: No conserved phenylalanine or tryptophan ends this CDR3, so it is likely a read error. The DNA is left out, because the CDR3 cannot be placed on it with certainty; the CDR3 is given as TCRdb lists it. The chain's CDR3 is CASSQTEHDGEPNG. This chain uses TRBV6-7 with TRBJ1-4. TRBV6-7 is labeled an ORF, and its function is uncertain. Both ends counted, the CDR3 spans 14 residues.

This chain connects TRBV5-1 to TRBJ2-5; D perhaps matches TRBD2 (7 bases). Germline CDR1 reads SGHRS; CDR2 reads YFSETQ. The V end lost 4 bases, the J end lost 2 bases, and 18 bases lay between the germline ends. CDR3 length equals 16 residues. The CDR3 spells CASSGGALWVQETQYF. The CDR3 bases are TGCGCCAGCAGCGGGGGGGCGCTTTGGGTGCAAGAGACCCAGTACTTC.

The chain has TRBV6-6 and TRBJ1-1, with 8 bases that match TRBD1. This CDR3 spans 11 amino acids. V shed 4 bases and J 10 bases; nucleotides not matched to a gene: 2. Germline values: CDR1 MNHNY, CDR2 SVGAGI (reference sequence). CDR3 in amino acids: CASSWTGTAFF. CDR3 DNA sequence: TGTGCCAGCAGTTGGACAGGGACAGCTTTCTTT.

The J gene is TRBJ2-5, the V gene TRBV5-1; D could derive from TRBD1 or TRBD2 (5 bases each). The germline V and J ends were trimmed by 3 bases and 6 bases, with 15 bases remaining between them. CDR1 SGHRS and CDR2 YFSETQ come from the germline V gene. The CDR3 has 14 amino acids. CDR3 DNA sequence: TGCGCCAGCAGCTACGGGACCCCCTGGCAGACCCAGTACTTC. It translates to CASSYGTPWQTQYF.

This sequence joins TRBV5-1 and TRBJ2-3, with 11 bases matching TRBD2. The V gene end was trimmed by 4 bases and the J gene end by 7 bases; junction bases not matched to a gene: 8. Germline lookup yields CDR1 SGHRS and CDR2 YFSETQ. The CDR3 is 15 amino acids. The CDR3 loop is CASSPIAGGRNTQYF. Here the CDR3 DNA reads TGCGCCAGCAGCCCCATAGCGGGGGGGCGAAATACGCAGTATTTT.

The sample holds one count of this clone. The chain joins TRBV7-2 to TRBJ1-5, with 7 bases lining up with TRBD1. This CDR3 region has 14 residues. Germline CDR1 and CDR2: SGHTA and FQGNSA. The trim removed 3 bases at V and 6 bases at J, leaving 5 bases unmatched. The CDR3 loop reads CASSFSGGGQPQHF. CDR3 DNA: TGTGCCAGCAGCTTCTCAGGGGGGGGTCAGCCCCAGCATTTT.

CDR3 sequence reads: CASSIGTDQETQYF. DNA for the CDR3: TGTGCCAGTAGTATAGGAACAGACCAAGAGACCCAGTACTTC. The chain joins TRBV19 to TRBJ2-5; D is undetermined. Trimming took off 1 base at V and 0 bases at J, with 6 bases between the two ends. The germline gives CDR1 LNHDA, CDR2 SQIVND (reference sequence). The CDR3 contains 14 residues.

This clone has more than one count but fewer than ten. The chain uses TRBV5-1 and TRBJ1-2, with D perhaps TRBD1 (6 bases). This CDR3 contains 19 residues. CDR1 SGHRS and CDR2 YFSETQ come from the germline V gene. V lost 0 bases to trimming and J lost 0 bases, with 21 bases between them. The CDR3 here is CASSLVGGQITVTNYGYTF. The CDR3 DNA reads TGCGCCAGCAGCTTGGTAGGAGGACAGATTACGGTGACTAACTATGGCTACACCTTC. Complete variable domain (other parts from reference TRBV5-1 and TRBJ1-2): KAGVTQTPRYLIKTRGQQVTLSCSPISGHRSVSWYQQTPGQGLQFLFEYFSETQRNKGNFPGRFSGRQFSNSRSEMNVSTLELGDSALYLCASSLVGGQITVTNYGYTFGSGTRLTVV.

The V and J genes are TRBV5-6 and TRBJ2-4; D gene uncertain. The CDR3 spans 13 residues. Germline V gene lookup returns CDR1 SGHDT and CDR2 YYEEEE. Trimming removed 2 bases at V and 3 bases at J, with 6 bases between. The CDR3: CASSFVGKNIQYF. CDR3 in DNA: TGTGCCAGCAGCTTTGTCGGCAAAAACATTCAGTACTTC.

This clone was picked up one time. This sequence joins TRBV7-9 and TRBJ2-1; D is ambiguous. Germline V gives CDR1 SEHNR, CDR2 FQNEAQ (reference sequence). The CDR3 has 13 residues. V dropped 5 bases and J dropped 6 bases, with 11 bases sitting between them. CDR3 sequence: CASSRALGNEQFF. In DNA form, the CDR3 reads TGTGCCAGCAGCCGAGCCCTAGGCAATGAGCAGTTCTTC.

The chain employs TRBV6-5 and TRBJ1-6; D unclear. This CDR3 is built from 12 residues. Germline lookup yields CDR1 MNHEY and CDR2 SVGAGI. The V end lost 4 bases, the J end lost 7 bases, and 5 bases lay between the germline ends. The CDR3 region has the DNA TGTGCCAGCAGTTTCTGGAATTCACCCCTCCACTTT. It yields the protein CASSFWNSPLHF.

The chain has TRBV7-2 and TRBJ2-3; no definite D call. V was clipped by 5 bases and J by 5 bases, with 11 bases between them. The CDR3 is 13 amino acids. Per germline, CDR1 SGHTA and CDR2 FQGNSA. This chain's CDR3 is CASSQEFGDTQYF. The CDR3 DNA reads as TGTGCCAGCAGCCAAGAGTTTGGAGATACGCAGTATTTT. Full variable domain (rest looked up from reference TRBV7-2 and TRBJ2-3): GAGVSQSPSNKVTEKGKDVELRCDPISGHTALYWYRQSLGQGLEFLIYFQGNSAPDKSGLPSDRFSAERTGGSVSTLTIQRTQQEDSAVYLCASSQEFGDTQYFGPGTRLTVL.

The gene calls are TRBV7-2 and TRBJ1-6; no clear D gene. The CDR3 loop spans 13 amino acids. CDR1 and CDR2 (germline): SGHTA, FQGNSA. V was cut by 4 bases and J by 10 bases, with 11 bases left in between. In DNA form, the CDR3 reads TGTGCCAGCAGCTGGACGACGCTATCACCCCTCCACTTT. As protein: CASSWTTLSPLHF. Full variable domain (missing parts from reference TRBV7-2 and TRBJ1-6): GAGVSQSPSNKVTEKGKDVELRCDPISGHTALYWYRQSLGQGLEFLIYFQGNSAPDKSGLPSDRFSAERTGGSVSTLTIQRTQQEDSAVYLCASSWTTLSPLHFGNGTRLTVT.

This chain joins TRBV5-1 and TRBJ2-1; TRBD2 agrees at 7 bases. The junction had 8 bases not matched to a gene; V was cut back by 0 bases and J by 8 bases. CDR1 and CDR2 (germline): SGHRS, YFSETQ. The CDR3 is 15 amino acids. CDR3 in amino acids: CASSLVGGGVDEQFF. Written as DNA, the CDR3 is TGCGCCAGCAGCTTGGTCGGCGGGGGTGTCGATGAGCAGTTCTTC.

CDR3 sequence reads: CASSPRPRGNLDTQYF. The DNA of the CDR3 is TGCGCCAGCAGCCCGCGACCCAGGGGAAATCTAGATACGCAGTATTTT. V is TRBV4-3 and J is TRBJ2-3, with D perhaps matching TRBD1 (6 bases). The ends were cut back, 4 bases at V and 5 bases at J, with 19 bases in the middle. The CDR3 extends over 16 amino acids. Germline CDR1 LGHNA, CDR2 YSLEER.

This chain uses TRBV7-2 with TRBJ2-6; D call uncertain. Trimming took off 2 bases at V and 6 bases at J, with 5 bases between the two ends. Germline CDR1 SGHTA, CDR2 FQGNSA. This CDR3 is 13 amino acids long. The CDR3 loop is CASSLIEANVLTF. CDR3 in DNA: TGTGCCAGCAGCTTAATAGAGGCCAACGTCCTGACTTTC.

The rearrangement joins TRBV28 to TRBJ2-1; D is uncertain. Trimming cost V 1 base and J 2 bases, with 6 bases left between them. Germline CDR1 MDHEN, CDR2 SYDVKM. The CDR3 length is 14 residues. The CDR3 spells CASSLSAPYNEQFF. CDR3 coding DNA: TGTGCCAGCAGTTTATCAGCACCCTACAATGAGCAGTTCTTC. The variable domain in full, with the rest retrieved from reference TRBV28 and TRBJ2-1, is DVKVTQSSRYLVKRTGEKVFLECVQDMDHENMFWYRQDPGLGLRLIYFSYDVKMKEKGDIPEGYSVSREKKERFSLILESASTNQTSMYLCASSLSAPYNEQFFGPGTRLTVL.

The chain joins TRBV5-4 to TRBJ2-7; no clear D. The V and J ends lost 3 bases and 3 bases respectively, with 10 bases between them. This CDR3 is built from 13 residues. Germline CDR1 is SGHNT and CDR2 is YYREEE (reference sequence). Here the CDR3 reads CASSSSIGYEQYF. In DNA, the CDR3 is TGTGCCAGCAGCTCCTCGATCGGCTACGAGCAGTACTTC.

This clone has more than one count but fewer than ten. This chain links TRBV19 with TRBJ2-2, with D hard to call. The germline V and J ends were trimmed by 4 bases and 4 bases, with 16 bases remaining between them. CDR3 length equals 16 residues. Looked up from germline, CDR1 is LNHDA and CDR2 is SQIVND (reference sequence). The CDR3 sequence is CASSKDGPGSTGELFF. CDR3 nucleotides: TGTGCCAGTAGTAAGGACGGGCCAGGTTCCACCGGGGAGCTGTTTTTT. The variable domain in full, with the rest retrieved from reference TRBV19 and TRBJ2-2, is DGGITQSPKYLFRKEGQNVTLSCEQNLNHDAMYWYRQDPGQGLRLIYYSQIVNDFQKGDIAEGYSVSREKKESFPLTVTSAQKNPTAFYLCASSKDGPGSTGELFFGEGSRLTVL.

This clone was recorded a few times. The chain has TRBV18 and TRBJ1-2; D gene uncertain. CDR3 length: 14 amino acids. Per germline, CDR1 KGHSH and CDR2 LQKENI. Between the trimmed V and J ends, which lost 1 base and 2 bases, there was a span of 8 bases. CDR3 bases: TGTGCCAGCTCACCACAGCCTAGGAACTATGGCTACACCTTC. Its protein product is CASSPQPRNYGYTF.

The chain has TRBV19 and TRBJ2-2; a weak D match, TRBD2 (6 bases). The V gene lost 3 bases and the J gene lost 6 bases, with 11 bases spanning the gap. Per the germline V gene, CDR1 is LNHDA and CDR2 is SQIVND (reference sequence). This CDR3 spans 14 amino acids. This CDR3 is CASSMGREAGELFF. In DNA, the CDR3 is TGTGCCAGTAGTATGGGCAGGGAGGCCGGGGAGCTGTTTTTT. Drawing the rest from reference TRBV19 and TRBJ2-2, the complete variable domain is DGGITQSPKYLFRKEGQNVTLSCEQNLNHDAMYWYRQDPGQGLRLIYYSQIVNDFQKGDIAEGYSVSREKKESFPLTVTSAQKNPTAFYLCASSMGREAGELFFGEGSRLTVL.